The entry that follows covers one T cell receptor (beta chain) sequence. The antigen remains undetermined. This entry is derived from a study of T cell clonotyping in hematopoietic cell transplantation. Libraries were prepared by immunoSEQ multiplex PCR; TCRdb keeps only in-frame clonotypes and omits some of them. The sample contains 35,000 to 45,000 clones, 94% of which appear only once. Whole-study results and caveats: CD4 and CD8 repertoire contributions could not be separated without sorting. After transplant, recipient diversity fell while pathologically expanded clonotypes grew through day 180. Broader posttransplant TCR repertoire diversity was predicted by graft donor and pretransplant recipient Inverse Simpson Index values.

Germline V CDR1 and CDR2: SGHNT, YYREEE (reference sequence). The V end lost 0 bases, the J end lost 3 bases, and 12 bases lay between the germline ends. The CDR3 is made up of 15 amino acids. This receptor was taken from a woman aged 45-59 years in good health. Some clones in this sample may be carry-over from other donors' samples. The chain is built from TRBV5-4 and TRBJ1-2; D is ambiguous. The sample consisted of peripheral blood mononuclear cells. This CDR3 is CASSLARRFDYGYTF. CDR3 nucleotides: TGTGCCAGCAGCTTGGCCAGGAGGTTTGACTATGGCTACACCTTC. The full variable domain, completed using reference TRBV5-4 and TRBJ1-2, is ETGVTQSPTHLIKTRGQQVTLRCSSQSGHNTVSWYQQALGQGPQFIFQYYREEENGRGNFPPRFSGLQFPNYSSELNVNALELDDSALYLCASSLARRFDYGYTFGSGTRLTVV.